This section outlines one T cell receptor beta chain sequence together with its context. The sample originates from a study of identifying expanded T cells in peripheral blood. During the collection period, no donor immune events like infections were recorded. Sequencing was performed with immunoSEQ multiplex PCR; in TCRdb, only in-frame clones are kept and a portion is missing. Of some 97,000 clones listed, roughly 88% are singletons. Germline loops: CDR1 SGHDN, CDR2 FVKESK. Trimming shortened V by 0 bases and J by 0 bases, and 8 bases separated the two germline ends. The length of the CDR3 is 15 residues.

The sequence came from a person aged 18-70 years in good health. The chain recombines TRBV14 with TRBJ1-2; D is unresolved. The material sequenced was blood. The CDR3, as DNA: TGTGCCAGCAGCCAAGAAAGCTTAGCTAACTATGGCTACACCTTC. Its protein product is CASSQESLANYGYTF.